This paragraph reports one T cell receptor (beta chain). Its specificity is not known. This sample is part of a study of T cell responses to AZD1222 COVID-19 vaccine. Whole-study results and caveats: Donors skewed white British and female; clonal diversity was possibly underestimated. Receipt of two AZD1222 doses was followed by a rise in Spike-specific TCR breadth and depth. No day 14 peak samples; only post-peak repertoires were characterized. Vaccine-associated CD4 TCRs ranged over spike, dominating at 160-218 and 743-854.

CDR3 length equals 15 residues. Per germline, CDR1 LGHDT and CDR2 YNNKEL (reference sequence). Between the trimmed V and J ends, which lost 2 bases and 1 base, there was a span of 11 bases. Clones were read by immunoSEQ multiplex PCR, and TCRdb kept only the in-frame ones, dropping some. The sample carries roughly 100,000 clones, around nine tenths recorded once. The specimen comprised peripheral blood, sampled on day 0 of AZD1222 vaccination. This clonotype originated in an adult in good health. This chain uses TRBV3-1 (or the pseudogene TRBV3-2) with TRBJ2-5; D may be TRBD1 (6 bases). The CDR3 nucleotides read TGTGCCAGCAGCCAAACAGGGATCGGCCAAGAGACCCAGTACTTC. As protein: CASSQTGIGQETQYF.